A single sample gave rise to the 25 T cell receptor beta chains below, sequenced in a study of cytomegalovirus exposure and HLA in healthy donors. Only in-frame clones appear in the TCRdb table, and some are missing; sequencing was by immunoSEQ multiplex PCR. The sample includes around 120,000 clones, about 90% seen only once; the top ten take approximately 2%. The specimen sequenced was PBMCs. The receptor source for this set is a woman younger than 30 in good health and CMV-seronegative.

This chain connects TRBV7-8 to TRBJ2-1; 8 bases align to TRBD1. The CDR3 consists of 15 residues. Losses at the gene ends were 1 base for V and 9 bases for J; bases not matched to a gene: 8. CDR1 is SGHVS and CDR2 is FQNEAQ in the germline V gene. The chain's CDR3 is CASSLGRTGSGEQFF. CDR3 nucleotide sequence: TGTGCCAGCAGCTTAGGGCGGACAGGGTCGGGTGAGCAGTTCTTC. Full variable domain (outside the CDR3, taken from reference TRBV7-8 and TRBJ2-1): GAGVSQSPRYKVAKRGQDVALRCDPISGHVSLFWYQQALGQGPEFLTYFQNEAQLDKSGLPSDRFFAERPEGSVSTLKIQRTQQEDSAVYLCASSLGRTGSGEQFFGPGTRLTVL.

The chain joins TRBV27 to TRBJ2-5; 11 bases are shared with TRBD2. CDR1 and CDR2 from the germline V gene are MNHEY and SMNVEV (reference sequence). The J segment lost 1 base and the V segment lost 5 bases, leaving 3 bases of the junction unmatched. The CDR3 is 15 amino acids. The CDR3: CASSPGLAVQETQYF. As DNA, the CDR3 is TGTGCCAGCAGTCCGGGACTAGCGGTCCAAGAGACCCAGTACTTC.

The rearrangement uses TRBV6-1 and TRBJ1-2; tentatively, D is TRBD1 (6 bases). There are 13 residues in the CDR3. The V end was cut by 7 bases, the J end by 4 bases, with 13 bases between. Germline V gene data show CDR1 as MNHNS and CDR2 as SASEGT. CDR3 sequence: CASMGGQPYGYTF. The CDR3 DNA is TGTGCCAGCATGGGGGGGCAGCCCTATGGCTACACCTTC.

The V call is TRBV19, the J call TRBJ2-5; 14 bases fit TRBD2. J was trimmed by 3 bases and V by 3 bases; bases with no gene match: 0. Per the germline V gene, CDR1 is LNHDA and CDR2 is SQIVND (reference sequence). The CDR3 is 15 amino acids. CDR3 DNA sequence: TGTGCCAGTAGTATGGGACTAGCGGGGGAAGAGACCCAGTACTTC. Protein sequence: CASSMGLAGEETQYF.

V gene TRBV2 combines with J gene TRBJ2-5, with D tentatively TRBD1 (5 bases). Per germline, CDR1 SNHLY and CDR2 FYNNEI. Trimming cost V 1 base and J 0 bases, with 15 bases left between them. The CDR3 extends over 17 amino acids. The CDR3 is CASSEVSGARYQETQYF. The CDR3 DNA is TGTGCCAGCAGTGAAGTTAGTGGGGCCCGATACCAAGAGACCCAGTACTTC. Full variable domain (rest looked up from reference TRBV2 and TRBJ2-5): EPEVTQTPSHQVTQMGQEVILRCVPISNHLYFYWYRQILGQKVEFLVSFYNNEISEKSEIFDDQFSVERPDGSNFTLKIRSTKLEDSAMYFCASSEVSGARYQETQYFGPGTRLLVL.

As regards this clone: Compared with germline, one end of the junction differs, possibly owing to a read error. The chain joins TRBV2 to TRBJ1-4; D may be TRBD1 (6 bases). This CDR3 has 13 amino acids. Per germline, CDR1 SNHLY and CDR2 FYNNEI. CDR3 sequence reads: CASSGTTNEKLFF. For the CDR3, the DNA is TGTGCCAGCAGCGGGACAACAAATGAAAAACTGTTTTTT.

The chain recombines TRBV5-8 with TRBJ2-3, with TRBD1 matching 9 bases. Germline trimming cut 9 bases from V and 2 bases from J; bases unmatched to any gene: 4. Germline loops: CDR1 SGHTS, CDR2 YDEGEE. This CDR3 has 13 amino acids. CDR3: CANRGRVTDTQYF. For the CDR3, the DNA is TGTGCCAACAGGGGGCGCGTCACAGATACGCAGTATTTT.

This clone was seen just once. The CDR3 coding sequence is TGTGCCAGCAGGGGTCTAGCGGGAGGTTCCTACGAGCAGTACTTC. This gives the protein CASRGLAGGSYEQYF. The chain is built from TRBV13 and TRBJ2-7; 11 bases are a match to TRBD2. In germline, CDR1 is PRHDT, CDR2 FYEKMQ (reference sequence). With V trimmed by 6 bases and J by 1 base, 5 bases remained unmatched. The CDR3 extends over 15 amino acids.

This chain links TRBV30 with TRBJ2-2, with TRBD1 matching 7 bases. Germline V gene lookup returns CDR1 GTSNPN and CDR2 SVGIG (reference sequence). Trimming removed 5 bases from V and 5 bases from J; junction bases left unmatched: 14. The CDR3 contains 16 residues. The CDR3 nucleotides are TGTGCCTGGCGCTTTCCCGGGACAGTGAGTACCGGGGAGCTGTTTTTT. This sequence encodes CAWRFPGTVSTGELFF.

CDR3 region: CASSSGTRTSSYEQYF. DNA of the CDR3: TGTGCCAGCAGTTCCGGGACTAGGACCAGCTCCTACGAGCAGTACTTC. This chain uses TRBV6-5 with TRBJ2-7; 8 bases match TRBD2. The CDR3 totals 16 residues. With V trimmed by 4 bases and J by 0 bases, 8 bases remained unmatched. Germline loops: CDR1 MNHEY, CDR2 SVGAGI.

The rearrangement joins TRBV10-2 to TRBJ1-4, with TRBD1 matching over 8 bases. The CDR3 spans 10 residues. Trimming cost V 6 bases and J 16 bases; bases outside gene matches: 4. From germline, CDR1 is WSHSY and CDR2 SAAADI. CDR3 nucleotide sequence: TGCGCCAGCAGACCGGGACAGGCGTTTTTT. It translates to CASRPGQAFF.

This clone was seen only once. The chain recombines TRBV13 with TRBJ2-7, with D perhaps TRBD1 (8 bases). The length of the CDR3 is 15 residues. V lost 4 bases to trimming and J lost 2 bases, with 15 bases between them. CDR1 and CDR2 from the germline V gene are PRHDT and FYEKMQ (reference sequence). The CDR3 nucleotides read TGTGCCAGCAGCTCGCAAACAGGGGGGGCCTACGAGCAGTACTTC. It encodes CASSSQTGGAYEQYF.

The V gene is TRBV25-1, the J gene TRBJ1-5, with a possible D match to TRBD1 (6 bases). V shed 6 bases and J shed 6 bases, with 18 bases lying between them. Germline loops: CDR1 MGHDK, CDR2 SYGVNS. The CDR3 contains 15 residues. The CDR3 nucleotides are TGTGCCAGCAGCCCAGGGGTTTGGGGGTCTCAGCCCCAGCATTTT. Protein product: CASSPGVWGSQPQHF.

The CDR3 loop is CASIRDRVGRGTEAFF. The CDR3 DNA reads as TGTGCCAGTATCCGGGACAGGGTGGGGCGAGGCACTGAAGCTTTCTTT. The chain recombines TRBV19 with TRBJ1-1; TRBD1 matches 9 bases. This CDR3 contains 16 residues. With V trimmed by 7 bases and J by 4 bases, 13 bases remained unmatched. The V gene's germline CDR1 is LNHDA and CDR2 SQIVND (reference sequence).

The rearrangement links TRBV5-4 to TRBJ2-7; TRBD1 might be the D (5 bases). CDR3 length equals 16 residues. V was clipped by 5 bases and J by 3 bases, with 21 bases between them. Per the germline V gene, CDR1 is SGHNT and CDR2 is YYREEE (reference sequence). The CDR3 DNA sequence: TGTGCCAGCAGTCGCGGTTCAGGGTCTAAGTTCTACGAGCAGTACTTC. Protein sequence: CASSRGSGSKFYEQYF.

The chain combines TRBV10-1 with TRBJ2-7; 8 nucleotides match TRBD1. The germline CDR1 and CDR2 sequences are WNHNN and SYGVQD (reference sequence). Trimming took 7 bases from V and 3 from J; bases not matched to a gene: 17. This CDR3 spans 17 amino acids. The CDR3 DNA follows: TGCGCCAGCATCTTGGCGGACAGGGCCTTAAGAAACTACGAGCAGTACTTC. It codes for CASILADRALRNYEQYF.

This chain connects TRBV18 to TRBJ2-1, with 8 nucleotides matching TRBD1. The junction had 7 bases not matched to a gene; V was cut back by 0 bases and J by 12 bases. Germline CDR1 reads KGHSH; CDR2 reads LQKENI. CDR3 size: 14 residues. The CDR3 region has the DNA TGTGCCAGCTCACCACCAGGGAATACAGGGGGGCAGTTCTTC. Translating gives CASSPPGNTGGQFF.

This rearrangement joins TRBV27 to TRBJ2-2; 8 positions agree with TRBD1. The CDR3 runs to 15 residues. The germline V gene has CDR1 MNHEY and CDR2 SMNVEV (reference sequence). With 4 bases clipped from V and 7 bases from J, the junction kept 8 bases outside the gene matches. CDR3 sequence reads: CASSWQGARGGELFF. The CDR3 DNA reads TGTGCCAGCAGTTGGCAGGGGGCGAGGGGCGGGGAGCTGTTTTTT.

The chain employs TRBV2 and TRBJ1-6; TRBD1 matches at 11 bases. Germline CDR1 is SNHLY and CDR2 is FYNNEI. Trimming took 6 bases from V and 5 from J; bases not matched to a gene: 3. The CDR3 totals 15 residues. CDR3: CASSPDRGHNSPLHF. CDR3 bases: TGTGCCAGCAGCCCGGACAGGGGGCATAATTCACCCCTCCACTTT.

The gene calls are TRBV2 and TRBJ1-4, with D perhaps TRBD1 (5 bases). V shed 11 bases and J shed 12 bases, with 13 bases lying between them. This CDR3 contains 10 residues. Germline CDR1 is SNHLY and CDR2 is FYNNEI. The CDR3 bases are TGTGCCGTCAGTTCCAGGGAACTGTTTTTT. Its translation: CAVSSRELFF.

The gene calls are TRBV28 and TRBJ2-7; no definite D call. The CDR3 sequence is 13 residues long. V gave up 6 bases and J gave up 8 bases, with 17 bases separating them. CDR1 is MDHEN, CDR2 SYDVKM, per germline. CDR3 nucleotide sequence: TGTGCCAGCAGGCAACCATCGAGCCTGCAGCAGTACTTC. Amino acid sequence: CASRQPSSLQQYF.

This chain uses TRBV5-1 with TRBJ2-7; D is perhaps TRBD2 (7 bases). V gave up 4 bases and J gave up 3 bases, with 17 bases separating them. This CDR3 contains 15 residues. Germline V gene sequence: CDR1 SGHRS, CDR2 YFSETQ. In DNA, the CDR3 is TGCGCCAGCAGCACCGCTCCGGGGGGCAACTACGAGCAGTACTTC. This sequence encodes CASSTAPGGNYEQYF.

The chain employs TRBV9 and TRBJ1-4; the D gene is possibly TRBD1 (5 bases). Between the trimmed V and J ends, which lost 0 bases and 5 bases, there was a span of 11 bases. The CDR3 extends over 15 amino acids. Germline V gene sequence: CDR1 SGDLS, CDR2 YYNGEE. CDR3 residues: CASSVGLGGNEKLFF. CDR3 DNA: TGTGCCAGCAGCGTAGGGCTGGGGGGGAATGAAAAACTGTTTTTT.

This clone was observed a single time. The chain joins TRBV18 to TRBJ2-3; D may be TRBD1 (5 bases). The CDR3 contains 16 residues. Deletions cut 2 bases from V and 3 bases from J, with 15 bases between. In germline, CDR1 is KGHSH, CDR2 LQKENI. The CDR3 region is CASSPVSGAATDTQYF. The CDR3 DNA is TGTGCCAGCTCACCAGTTTCTGGGGCTGCAACAGATACGCAGTATTTT.

The genes are TRBV6-1 and TRBJ2-7, with TRBD1 matching 8 bases. V was clipped by 7 bases and J by 3 bases; unmatched bases: 11. Germline CDR1 reads MNHNS; CDR2 reads SASEGT. This CDR3 has 15 amino acids. CDR3 in amino acids: CASTRTGTGIYEQYF. In DNA form, the CDR3 reads TGTGCCAGCACCAGAACGGGGACAGGAATCTACGAGCAGTACTTC.